This T cell receptor (beta chain) was recovered during a study of blood T cell repertoires in COVID-19. About the study: Samples of COVID-19 (acute and convalescent) were obtained from the United States, Italy and Spain. Sources were T cells, B-cell-depleted T cells, or PBMCs; the material itself was cDNA or gDNA.

Germline V lookup: CDR1 SNHLY, CDR2 FYNNEI. Germline trimming cut 5 bases from V and 7 bases from J; bases unmatched to any gene: 7. This CDR3 comprises 15 residues. Per the original data handling: By means of reference gene primer amplification, nucleated cell counts were estimated. TCRdb's copy holds only in-frame clones and misses some; the assay was immunoSEQ multiplex PCR. The V and J calls and clone size were taken over from that table, and D and trimming were inferred from the DNA. The table shows tens of thousands of clones, with approximately 84% occurring only once. The chain combines TRBV2 with TRBJ1-5; 11 nucleotides agree with TRBD1. Sequenced input: peripheral blood. This clonotype was obtained from a human donor in a cohort sampled during active COVID-19. The CDR3 DNA reads as TGTGCCAGCAGTTATACCGGGACAGGGGGACAGCCCCAGCATTTT. Amino acid sequence: CASSYTGTGGQPQHF.